What follows are 20 T cell receptor beta chains derived from one specimen sequenced in a study of blood T cell repertoires in COVID-19. Libraries were prepared by immunoSEQ multiplex PCR; TCRdb keeps only in-frame clonotypes and omits some of them. The profile shows some 42,000 clones, 85% of them singletons. Material: peripheral blood. The receptors here all came from a woman in her seventies in a cohort sampled during active COVID-19.

This clone was seen once. The V call is TRBV5-1, the J call TRBJ2-1; TRBD2 might be the D (6 bases). Germline V gene sequence: CDR1 SGHRS, CDR2 YFSETQ. The CDR3 consists of 17 residues. With 0 bases removed from V and 6 bases from J, the gap between germline ends came to 19 bases. CDR3 DNA sequence: TGCGCCAGCAGCTTGGCCGGGGGAGAGGGCCCCATCAATGAGCAGTTCTTC. Residues: CASSLAGGEGPINEQFF.

The V gene is TRBV5-1, the J gene TRBJ2-7, with 10 nucleotides matching TRBD1. The CDR3 loop spans 17 amino acids. V lost 8 bases, J lost 0 bases, and 14 bases stayed unmatched. Germline V gene lookup returns CDR1 SGHRS and CDR2 YFSETQ. CDR3: CASSGTGDSLSSYEQYF. CDR3 in DNA: TGCGCCAGTTCCGGGACAGGGGACTCCCTAAGCTCCTACGAGCAGTACTTC.

V gene TRBV3-1 (or the pseudogene TRBV3-2) combines with J gene TRBJ1-2; 7 bases line up with TRBD1. The CDR3 runs to 16 residues. With V trimmed by 0 bases and J by 6 bases, 10 bases remained unmatched. Germline V gives CDR1 LGHDT, CDR2 YNNKEL (reference sequence). The CDR3 is CASSQDLRAGGNGYTF. CDR3 DNA sequence: TGTGCCAGCAGCCAAGATCTGAGGGCAGGGGGTAATGGCTACACCTTC.

This rearrangement joins TRBV28 to TRBJ2-1, with D perhaps TRBD2 (6 bases). The V end was cut by 5 bases, the J end by 8 bases, with 16 bases between. The CDR3 has 14 residues. Germline lookup yields CDR1 MDHEN and CDR2 SYDVKM. The CDR3 sequence: CASSPSEVMDEQFF. The CDR3 coding sequence is TGTGCCAGCAGTCCTAGCGAGGTTATGGATGAGCAGTTCTTC.

The CDR3, as DNA: TGTGCCAGCAATAATGGGCGAAATCAGCCCCAGCATTTT. Protein product: CASNNGRNQPQHF. V and J are TRBV12-3 or TRBV12-4 and TRBJ1-5; D unresolved. This CDR3 has 13 amino acids. The V end was cut by 7 bases, the J end by 4 bases, with 11 bases between.

The chain combines TRBV14 with TRBJ2-1; 7 bases fit TRBD2. With V trimmed by 3 bases and J by 2 bases, 4 bases remained unmatched. Germline V gives CDR1 SGHDN, CDR2 FVKESK. The CDR3 covers 15 residues. CDR3 region: CASSQGGTTYNEQFF. The CDR3 region has the DNA TGTGCCAGCAGCCAGGGGGGGACTACCTACAATGAGCAGTTCTTC.

The V gene is TRBV7-6, the J gene TRBJ2-2, with 9 bases that match TRBD1. V was clipped by 2 bases and J by 8 bases; unmatched bases: 9. Germline CDR1 is SGHVS and CDR2 is FNYEAQ. This CDR3 has 16 amino acids. In DNA form, the CDR3 reads TGTGCCAGCAGCTTACCGGGACAGGGTTTGTCTGGGGAGCTGTTTTTT. Amino acids: CASSLPGQGLSGELFF.

V gene TRBV9 combines with J gene TRBJ2-3; 7 bases are a match to TRBD1. Losses at the gene ends were 1 base for V and 2 bases for J; bases not matched to a gene: 10. The CDR3 covers 17 residues. The germline V gene encodes CDR1 SGDLS and CDR2 YYNGEE. The CDR3 DNA is TGTGCCAGCAGCGTAACGACAGGGTGGTGGTCCACAGATACGCAGTATTTT. This gives the protein CASSVTTGWWSTDTQYF.

The chain has TRBV19 and TRBJ2-1, with TRBD2 matching over 12 bases. V was clipped by 4 bases and J by 4 bases; unmatched bases: 5. Germline V gives CDR1 LNHDA, CDR2 SQIVND (reference sequence). CDR3 length equals 16 residues. The CDR3 DNA reads TGTGCCAGTAGTAGGGTGGGACTAGCGGGTTACAATGAGCAGTTCTTC. Translation gives CASSRVGLAGYNEQFF.

The chain recombines TRBV27 with TRBJ2-1; 12 bases are a match to TRBD2. Germline CDR1 is MNHEY and CDR2 is SMNVEV (reference sequence). The CDR3 spans 16 residues. V dropped 8 bases and J dropped 10; count of bases not matched to a gene: 15. The CDR3 DNA follows: TGTGCCAGCTCCCGAAGGCTAGCGGGAGGGCCAAGGGAGCAGTTCTTC. This encodes CASSRRLAGGPREQFF.

This clone was found a few times. J is TRBJ2-3 and V is TRBV3-1 (or the pseudogene TRBV3-2), with 11 bases lining up with TRBD2. Losses at the gene ends were 0 bases for V and 8 bases for J; bases not matched to a gene: 13. The CDR3 sequence is 18 residues long. Germline CDR1 LGHDT, CDR2 YNNKEL (reference sequence). The CDR3: CASSQESGTSGSGVTQYF. The CDR3 DNA is TGTGCCAGCAGCCAAGAATCCGGGACTAGCGGCTCGGGTGTTACGCAGTATTTT.

V gene TRBV29-1 combines with J gene TRBJ1-4; D call uncertain. Between the trimmed V and J ends, which lost 1 base and 8 bases, there was a span of 11 bases. Per the germline V gene, CDR1 is SQVTM and CDR2 is ANQGSEA. The length of the CDR3 is 13 residues. The CDR3 protein is CSVEVRRGEKLFF. The CDR3 nucleotides read TGCAGCGTTGAAGTTCGGCGAGGGGAAAAACTGTTTTTT.

The DNA of the CDR3 is TGTGCCAGCACCACTCAAACAGGGGGCCGGGGCAGAGAGACCCAGTACTTC. Its protein product is CASTTQTGGRGRETQYF. The chain has TRBV28 and TRBJ2-5, with 9 bases fitting TRBD1. This CDR3 contains 17 residues. Germline CDR1 is MDHEN and CDR2 is SYDVKM. V was pared by 7 bases and J by 4 bases, with 16 bases of the junction left unmatched.

The rearrangement uses TRBV28 and TRBJ1-4; 7 positions match TRBD1. Germline values: CDR1 MDHEN, CDR2 SYDVKM. V dropped 5 bases and J dropped 0; count of bases not matched to a gene: 6. The CDR3 covers 16 residues. The CDR3 DNA reads as TGTGCCAGCAGTGCTTATGGACAGGCAACTAATGAAAAACTGTTTTTT. It is translated as CASSAYGQATNEKLFF. Combining the CDR3 with reference TRBV28 and TRBJ1-4 gives the whole variable domain DVKVTQSSRYLVKRTGEKVFLECVQDMDHENMFWYRQDPGLGLRLIYFSYDVKMKEKGDIPEGYSVSREKKERFSLILESASTNQTSMYLCASSAYGQATNEKLFFGSGTQLSVL.

The CDR3 reads CSAPGQPQHF. As DNA, the CDR3 is TGCAGTGCCCCCGGGCAGCCCCAGCATTTT. The J gene is TRBJ1-5, the V gene TRBV20-1; D uncertain. CDR3 length: 10 residues. The ends were cut back, 6 bases at V and 7 bases at J, with 7 bases in the middle. Germline assignment: CDR1 DFQATT and CDR2 SNEGSKA (reference sequence).

The chain couples TRBV11-3 to TRBJ2-3, with D possibly being TRBD1 (6 bases). The CDR3 contains 14 residues. Per germline, CDR1 SGHNT and CDR2 YENEEA. V was cut by 5 bases and J by 0 bases, with 9 bases left in between. CDR3 nucleotides: TGTGCCAGCAGCCAGGGGATTAGCACAGATACGCAGTATTTT. Translation gives CASSQGISTDTQYF.

This rearrangement joins TRBV21-1 to TRBJ1-1; the table's D call, TRBD1, has no DNA check behind it. TRBV21-1 is a known pseudogene. The CDR3 runs 21 residues. This CDR3 reads CASSKGRLFTAGPKMNTEAFF. In DNA, the CDR3 is TGTGCCAGCAGCAAAGGACGCCTTTTCACGGCAGGGCCCAAAATGAACACTGAAGCTTTCTTT.

CDR3 nucleotide sequence: TGTGCCAGCAGCTTGGAGGACCGGGACTCGAAGGAGTACTTC. As protein: CASSLEDRDSKEYF. The chain recombines TRBV5-5 with TRBJ2-7, with D tentatively TRBD2 (6 bases). The germline gives CDR1 SGHKS, CDR2 YYEKEE (reference sequence). Trimming removed 0 bases from V and 11 bases from J, with 18 bases in between. This CDR3 is 14 amino acids long.

The chain recombines TRBV19 with TRBJ1-1, with TRBD1 identical over 7 bases. The CDR3 loop spans 15 amino acids. Losses at the gene ends were 6 bases for V and 0 bases for J; bases not matched to a gene: 7. CDR1 is LNHDA, CDR2 SQIVND, per germline (reference sequence). CDR3 nucleotides: TGTGCCAGTAGGTTCGCAGGGACAGTGAACACTGAAGCTTTCTTT. Its translation is CASRFAGTVNTEAFF.

In this sample, this clone turned up once. V usage is TRBV2 and J usage is TRBJ1-2; 7 bases fit TRBD1. The junction had 8 bases not matched to a gene; V was cut back by 10 bases and J by 0 bases. The CDR3 runs 14 residues. The germline CDR1 and CDR2 sequences are SNHLY and FYNNEI. Here the CDR3 reads CATSGTETNYGYTF. CDR3 nucleotide sequence: TGTGCCACCTCGGGGACAGAGACTAACTATGGCTACACCTTC.